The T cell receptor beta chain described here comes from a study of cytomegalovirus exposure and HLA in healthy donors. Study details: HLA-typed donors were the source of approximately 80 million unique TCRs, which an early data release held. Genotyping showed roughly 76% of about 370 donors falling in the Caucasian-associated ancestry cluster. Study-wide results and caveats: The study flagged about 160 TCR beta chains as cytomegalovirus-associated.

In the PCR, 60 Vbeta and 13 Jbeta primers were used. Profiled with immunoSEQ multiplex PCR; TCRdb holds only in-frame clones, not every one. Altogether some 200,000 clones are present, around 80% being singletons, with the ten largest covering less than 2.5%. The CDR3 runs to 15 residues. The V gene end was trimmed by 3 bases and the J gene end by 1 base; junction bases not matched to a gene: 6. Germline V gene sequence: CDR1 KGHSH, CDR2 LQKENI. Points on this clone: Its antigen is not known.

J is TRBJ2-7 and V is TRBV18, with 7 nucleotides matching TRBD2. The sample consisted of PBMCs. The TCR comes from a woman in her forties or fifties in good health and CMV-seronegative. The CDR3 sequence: CASSPRGSGSYEQYF. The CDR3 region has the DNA TGTGCCAGCTCACCCCGCGGTAGCGGGTCCTACGAGCAGTACTTC.